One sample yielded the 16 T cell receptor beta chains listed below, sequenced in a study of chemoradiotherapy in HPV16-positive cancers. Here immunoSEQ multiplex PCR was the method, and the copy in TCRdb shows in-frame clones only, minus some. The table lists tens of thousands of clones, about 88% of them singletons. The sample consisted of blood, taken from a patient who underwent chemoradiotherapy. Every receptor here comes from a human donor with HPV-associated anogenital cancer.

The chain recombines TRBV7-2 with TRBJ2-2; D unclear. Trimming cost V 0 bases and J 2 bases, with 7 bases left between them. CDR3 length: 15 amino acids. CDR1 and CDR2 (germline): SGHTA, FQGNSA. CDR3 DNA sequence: TGTGCCAGCAGCTTAGCTACCGGTAACACCGGGGAGCTGTTTTTT. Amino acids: CASSLATGNTGELFF.

The CDR3 DNA follows: TGTGCCAGCGGGGGAGGTGGACAGGGCAATCAGCCCCAGCATTTT. Amino acid sequence: CASGGGGQGNQPQHF. The rearrangement links TRBV7-2 to TRBJ1-5; 7 nucleotides agree with TRBD1. This CDR3 contains 15 residues. The V segment lost 8 bases and the J segment 2 bases; nucleotides outside the gene matches: 9. The germline V gene has CDR1 SGHTA and CDR2 FQGNSA.

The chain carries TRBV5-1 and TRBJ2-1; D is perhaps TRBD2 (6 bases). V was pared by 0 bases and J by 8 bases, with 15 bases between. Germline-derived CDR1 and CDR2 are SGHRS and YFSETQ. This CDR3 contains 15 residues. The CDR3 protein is CASSLAPGTHYEQFF. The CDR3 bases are TGCGCCAGCAGCTTGGCCCCGGGGACTCACTATGAGCAGTTCTTC.

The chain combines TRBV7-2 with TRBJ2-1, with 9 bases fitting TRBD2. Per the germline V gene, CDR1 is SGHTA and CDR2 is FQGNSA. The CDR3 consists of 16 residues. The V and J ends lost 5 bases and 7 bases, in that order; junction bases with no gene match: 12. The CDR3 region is CASSDRRGGAGNEQFF. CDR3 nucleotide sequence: TGTGCCAGCAGCGACCGTCGCGGGGGGGCCGGGAATGAGCAGTTCTTC.

CDR3 bases: TGCGCCAGCAGGACCGGAGGGGGAAGTTCCTACAATGAGCAGTTCTTC. Translated, it gives CASRTGGGSSYNEQFF. This chain uses TRBV5-1 with TRBJ2-1; either TRBD1 or TRBD2 may supply D (6 bases each). The germline V gene encodes CDR1 SGHRS and CDR2 YFSETQ. The V gene lost 5 bases and the J gene lost 1 base, with 16 bases spanning the gap. There are 16 residues in the CDR3.

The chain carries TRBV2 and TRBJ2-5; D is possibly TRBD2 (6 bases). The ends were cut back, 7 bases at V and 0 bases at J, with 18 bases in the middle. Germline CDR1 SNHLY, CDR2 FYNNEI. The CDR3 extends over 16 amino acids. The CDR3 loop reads CASNLRGIRDQETQYF. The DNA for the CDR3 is TGTGCCAGCAACCTCCGGGGGATCAGGGACCAAGAGACCCAGTACTTC.

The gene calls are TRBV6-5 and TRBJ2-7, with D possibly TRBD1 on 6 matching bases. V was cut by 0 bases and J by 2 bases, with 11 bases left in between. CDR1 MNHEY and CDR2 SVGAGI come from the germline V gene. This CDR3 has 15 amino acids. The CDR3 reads CASSYSETGPYEQYF. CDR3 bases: TGTGCCAGCAGTTACTCGGAGACAGGCCCCTACGAGCAGTACTTC.

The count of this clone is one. This CDR3 is CASSQGPGQRNQPQHF. Written as DNA, the CDR3 is TGTGCCAGCAGCCAAGGTCCGGGACAGCGCAATCAGCCCCAGCATTTT. This rearrangement joins TRBV4-2 to TRBJ1-5, with TRBD1 identical over 7 bases. Germline CDR1 LGHNA, CDR2 YNFKEQ. The V segment lost 1 base and the J segment 2 bases; nucleotides outside the gene matches: 5. There are 16 residues in the CDR3.

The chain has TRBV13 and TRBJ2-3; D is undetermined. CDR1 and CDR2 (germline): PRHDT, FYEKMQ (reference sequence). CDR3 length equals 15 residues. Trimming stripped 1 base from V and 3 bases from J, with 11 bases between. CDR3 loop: CASSLVGFGTDTQYF. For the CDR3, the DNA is TGTGCCAGCAGCTTAGTCGGGTTCGGGACAGATACGCAGTATTTT.

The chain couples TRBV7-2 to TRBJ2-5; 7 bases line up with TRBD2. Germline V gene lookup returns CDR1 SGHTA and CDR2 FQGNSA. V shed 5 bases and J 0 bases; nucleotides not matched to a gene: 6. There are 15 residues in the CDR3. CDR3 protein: CASSAAGGYQETQYF. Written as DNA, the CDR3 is TGTGCCAGCAGCGCCGCCGGGGGGTACCAAGAGACCCAGTACTTC.

CDR3 in DNA: TGTGCCAGCAGCCTTACTAGCGGGGGTTCCAAAAACATTCAGTACTTC. Translation gives CASSLTSGGSKNIQYF. The chain couples TRBV14 to TRBJ2-4, with 11 bases matching TRBD2. The CDR3 totals 16 residues. In germline, CDR1 is SGHDN, CDR2 FVKESK. V was clipped by 4 bases and J by 2 bases; unmatched bases: 4. The full variable domain, with the rest looked up from reference TRBV14 and TRBJ2-4, is EAGVTQFPSHSVIEKGQTVTLRCDPISGHDNLYWYRRVMGKEIKFLLHFVKESKQDESGMPNNRFLAERTGGTYSTLKVQPAELEDSGVYFCASSLTSGGSKNIQYFGAGTRLSVL.

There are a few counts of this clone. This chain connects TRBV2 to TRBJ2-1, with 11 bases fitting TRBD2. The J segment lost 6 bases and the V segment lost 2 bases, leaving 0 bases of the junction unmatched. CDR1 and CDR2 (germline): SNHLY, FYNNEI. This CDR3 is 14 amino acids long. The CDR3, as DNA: TGTGCCAGCAGTGAACTAGCGGGAGGCAATGAGCAGTTCTTC. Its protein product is CASSELAGGNEQFF. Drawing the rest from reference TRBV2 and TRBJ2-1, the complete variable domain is EPEVTQTPSHQVTQMGQEVILRCVPISNHLYFYWYRQILGQKVEFLVSFYNNEISEKSEIFDDQFSVERPDGSNFTLKIRSTKLEDSAMYFCASSELAGGNEQFFGPGTRLTVL.

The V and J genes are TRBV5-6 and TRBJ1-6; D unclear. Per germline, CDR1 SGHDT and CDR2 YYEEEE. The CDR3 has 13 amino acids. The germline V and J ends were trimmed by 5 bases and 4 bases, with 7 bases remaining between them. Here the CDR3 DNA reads TGTGCCAGCAGTTCCGATTATAATTCACCCCTCCACTTT. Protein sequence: CASSSDYNSPLHF. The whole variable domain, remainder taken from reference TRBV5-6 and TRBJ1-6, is DAGVTQSPTHLIKTRGQQVTLRCSPKSGHDTVSWYQQALGQGPQFIFQYYEEEERQRGNFPDRFSGHQFPNYSSELNVNALLLGDSALYLCASSSDYNSPLHFGNGTRLTVT.

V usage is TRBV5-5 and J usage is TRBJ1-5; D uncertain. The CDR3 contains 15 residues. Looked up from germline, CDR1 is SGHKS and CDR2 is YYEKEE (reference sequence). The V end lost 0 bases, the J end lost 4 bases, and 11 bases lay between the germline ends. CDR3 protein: CASSLEVTRNQPQHF. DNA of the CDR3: TGTGCCAGCAGCTTGGAAGTTACAAGAAATCAGCCCCAGCATTTT.

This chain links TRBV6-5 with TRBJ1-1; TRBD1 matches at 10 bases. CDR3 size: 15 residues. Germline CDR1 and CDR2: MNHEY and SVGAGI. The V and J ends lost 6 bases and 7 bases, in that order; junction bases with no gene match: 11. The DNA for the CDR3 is TGTGCCAGCAGATACGGACAGGGGGAGTACCATGAAGCTTTCTTT. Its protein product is CASRYGQGEYHEAFF.

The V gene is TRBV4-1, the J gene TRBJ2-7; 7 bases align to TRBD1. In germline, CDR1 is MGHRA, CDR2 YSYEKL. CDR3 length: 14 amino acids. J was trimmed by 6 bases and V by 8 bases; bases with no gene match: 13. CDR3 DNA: TGCGCCAGCTCCCGCCCGGGACAGACAGCCGAGCAGTACTTC. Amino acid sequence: CASSRPGQTAEQYF.